This TCR beta chain is drawn from a study of T cells expressing NK-cell markers. The CDR3 length is 15 residues. CDR1 and CDR2 (germline): SEHNR, FQNEAQ (reference sequence). TCR beta cDNA was generated via 5'RACE template switching incorporating UMIs. TCRdb reanalyzed the 5' RACE reads and collapses them to one entry per CDR3 protein, without DNA. Recorded for this sample: 550,000 to 600,000 distinct CDR3 sequences. Study observations and caveats: The study left the HCMV specificity of expanded NKG2C+ T cell clones unresolved. A few of the donors also had these clonotypes leading their CD3+CD56-NKG2C+ fraction.

Note on this clonotype: The antigen is not known.

Sequenced sample: blood T cells: a sorted CD56 or NKG2C T cell subset, CD4+ or CD8+ T cells, or bulk PBMC T cells (not recorded which). This TCR was recovered from a man between 18 and 35 years old in good health. This chain uses TRBV7-9 with TRBJ2-1; TCRdb lists TRBD2, though no DNA is available to test this call. The chain's CDR3 is CASSTSGAGRQEQFF. The whole variable domain, remainder taken from reference TRBV7-9 and TRBJ2-1, is DTGVSQNPRHKITKRGQNVTFRCDPISEHNRLYWYRQTLGQGPEFLTYFQNEAQLEKSRLLSDRFSAERPKGSFSTLEIQRTEQGDSAMYLCASSTSGAGRQEQFFGPGTRLTVL.